Described below is a single TCR beta chain sequence and its context. V lost 6 bases, J lost 9 bases, and 4 bases stayed unmatched. This CDR3 has 14 residues. CDR1 and CDR2 from the germline V gene are MNHEY and SVGAGI. The sample comes from a study of blood T cell repertoires in COVID-19. Overall study: The United States, Italy and Spain provided the acute and convalescent COVID-19 samples. The cDNA or gDNA used as material had been derived from T cells, B-cell-depleted T cells, or PBMCs.

Patients from Seattle were sampled longitudinally, starting during active infection. Authors' processing steps: For nucleated cells, counts were estimated from reference gene primer amplification. The repertoire was sequenced with immunoSEQ multiplex PCR; TCRdb's copy has only in-frame clones and lacks some. D and trimming come from the DNA, and the V and J calls and clone size come from that table. The table records hundreds of thousands of clones, around 88% of them present only once. This TCR derives from a woman aged 55-70 years with COVID-19, enrolled during active disease. V and J are TRBV6-5 and TRBJ2-1; TRBD2 matches at 14 bases. The sequencing sample was made of peripheral blood. CDR3 nucleotides: TGTGCCAGCAGCAGACTAGCGGGGGGGCTTGAGCAGTTCTTC. Its protein product is CASSRLAGGLEQFF.